The 25 T cell receptor beta chains below come from one sample, sequenced in a study of naive and memory T cell subsets. Both TRBC1 and TRBC2 were covered by a beta constant-region primer of two equimolar oligonucleotides. Nested alpha and beta constant-region primers with the SP2 primer drove four PCR rounds on ligated cDNA. TCRdb fed the UMI-ligation and nested PCR reads into MiXCR, producing one record per CDR3 protein. The sample has tens of thousands of distinct CDR3 sequences; about 10% are singletons. Sequences were obtained from naive CD8+ T cells from blood. The receptors come from a human donor in good health.

This sequence joins TRBV7-6 and TRBJ2-7; 8 bases match TRBD1. This CDR3 contains 14 residues. Per germline, CDR1 SGHVS and CDR2 FNYEAQ. V shed 0 bases and J 3 bases; nucleotides not matched to a gene: 1. The CDR3 coding sequence is TGTGCCAGCAGCTTAGCAGGACAGGGCTACGAGCAGTACTTC. Its translation is CASSLAGQGYEQYF.

This clonotype has a count of ten or more. This chain joins TRBV20-1 and TRBJ2-1; 7 positions match TRBD2. After removal of 1 base from V and 3 bases from J, the junction contained 6 bases not matched to a gene. The CDR3 consists of 15 residues. Germline CDR1 is DFQATT and CDR2 is SNEGSKA (reference sequence). CDR3 nucleotides: TGCAGTGCTAGAGGTTCCGGGACTATCTACAATGAGCAGTTCTTC. Amino acid sequence: CSARGSGTIYNEQFF.

In its sample, this clonotype was seen a few times. V gene TRBV6-2 or TRBV6-3 combines with J gene TRBJ2-3; no reliable D call. Trimming cost V 0 bases and J 11 bases, with 12 bases left between them. This CDR3 contains 13 residues. Germline V CDR1 and CDR2: MNHEY, SVGEGT. The CDR3: CASSYSKAREQYF. DNA for the CDR3: TGTGCCAGCAGTTACTCGAAGGCTAGAGAGCAGTATTTT.

This clonotype was detected many times. The genes are TRBV6-1 and TRBJ2-3; D is perhaps TRBD2 (6 bases). The V gene lost 7 bases and the J gene lost 6 bases, with 17 bases spanning the gap. Germline V gene data show CDR1 as MNHNS and CDR2 as SASEGT. The CDR3 is 14 amino acids. CDR3 bases: TGTGCCAGCACAGATTGGGGAGCGGGCGATACGCAGTATTTT. It translates to CASTDWGAGDTQYF.

This clonotype appeared a few times. At one of its ends the junction is not consistent with the germline gene, which may arise from a read error. This chain joins TRBV12-3 or TRBV12-4 and TRBJ2-1; D remains ambiguous. This CDR3 has 12 amino acids. CDR3 residues: CASSFGEYERFF. The CDR3 DNA is TGTGCCAGCAGTTTCGGAGAGTACGAGCGGTTCTTC.

Ten or more counts support this clonotype. V gene TRBV2 combines with J gene TRBJ1-5, with D possibly TRBD1 on 6 matching bases. The V gene's germline CDR1 is SNHLY and CDR2 FYNNEI. The V end lost 2 bases, the J end lost 6 bases, and 8 bases lay between the germline ends. The CDR3 length is 13 residues. In nucleotides, the CDR3 is TGTGCCAGCAGTGAAATGGGGGCTCAGCCCCAGCATTTT. Its protein product is CASSEMGAQPQHF. The full variable domain, with the rest looked up from reference TRBV2 and TRBJ1-5, is EPEVTQTPSHQVTQMGQEVILRCVPISNHLYFYWYRQILGQKVEFLVSFYNNEISEKSEIFDDQFSVERPDGSNFTLKIRSTKLEDSAMYFCASSEMGAQPQHFGDGTRLSIL.

This clonotype was seen at least ten times. V gene TRBV15 combines with J gene TRBJ1-1; no firm D call. Trimming took off 5 bases at V and 3 bases at J, with 22 bases between the two ends. There are 17 residues in the CDR3. CDR1 and CDR2 from the germline V gene are LNHNV and YYDKDF (reference sequence). This CDR3 reads CATSFTPGYTDYTEAFF. The CDR3 coding sequence is TGTGCCACCAGCTTCACTCCCGGTTATACAGACTACACTGAAGCTTTCTTT.

The chain carries TRBV7-2 and TRBJ2-1, with TRBD2 matching 9 bases. Germline V lookup: CDR1 SGHTA, CDR2 FQGNSA. The V and J ends lost 3 bases and 5 bases, in that order; junction bases with no gene match: 2. CDR3 length: 14 residues. This CDR3 is CASSFIAGDNEQFF. The CDR3 bases are TGTGCCAGCAGCTTCATAGCGGGGGACAATGAGCAGTTCTTC.

The V call is TRBV5-1, the J call TRBJ2-7; 8 nucleotides line up with TRBD2. From germline, CDR1 is SGHRS and CDR2 YFSETQ. The CDR3 is 15 residues long. The J segment lost 1 base and the V segment lost 0 bases, leaving 3 bases of the junction unmatched. CDR3 sequence reads: CASSLAPGGSYEQYF. CDR3 in DNA: TGCGCCAGCAGCTTGGCTCCGGGAGGGTCCTACGAGCAGTACTTC.

This clonotype was seen many times. This chain joins TRBV4-1 and TRBJ2-1, with no clear D. Germline CDR1 MGHRA, CDR2 YSYEKL. The CDR3 is 13 amino acids. V was clipped by 1 base and J by 9 bases, with 10 bases between them. The CDR3 DNA sequence: TGCGCCAGCAGCCAAGCGTCAGGTAGTGAGCAGTTCTTC. Translating it yields CASSQASGSEQFF.

This chain uses TRBV15 with TRBJ2-5, with 10 bases lining up with TRBD2. The V and J ends lost 0 bases and 3 bases, in that order; junction bases with no gene match: 7. The CDR3 consists of 17 residues. Germline V gives CDR1 LNHNV, CDR2 YYDKDF (reference sequence). The CDR3 region has the DNA TGTGCCACCAGCAGAGATAGGGGACTAGCGCCAGAAGAGACCCAGTACTTC. It specifies CATSRDRGLAPEETQYF.

This clonotype came up a few times. The V and J genes are TRBV20-1 and TRBJ2-7; 9 nucleotides agree with TRBD1. V lost 3 bases to trimming and J lost 5 bases; unmatched junction nucleotides: 11. The germline V gene encodes CDR1 DFQATT and CDR2 SNEGSKA (reference sequence). This CDR3 is built from 15 residues. The CDR3 DNA reads TGCAGTGCTAGTCTCTCCGGGACAGGGCCCGACGAGCAGTACTTC. Its translation: CSASLSGTGPDEQYF.

This clonotype was seen many times. The chain employs TRBV20-1 and TRBJ2-7; perhaps D is TRBD1 or TRBD2 (5 bases each). V shed 2 bases and J shed 3 bases, with 14 bases lying between them. The CDR3 contains 14 residues. The germline V gene has CDR1 DFQATT and CDR2 SNEGSKA (reference sequence). The CDR3 reads CSARSQGDHYEQYF. In DNA, the CDR3 is TGCAGTGCTAGATCCCAAGGGGACCACTACGAGCAGTACTTC.

This clonotype was counted between two and nine times. The chain carries TRBV4-1 and TRBJ2-7, with 10 bases identical to TRBD2. The V segment lost 4 bases and the J segment 4 bases; nucleotides outside the gene matches: 7. The germline gives CDR1 MGHRA, CDR2 YSYEKL. This CDR3 region has 15 residues. The DNA of the CDR3 is TGCGCCAGCAGCCCCCCTCTAGCGGGGGAGTACGAGCAGTACTTC. Encoded protein: CASSPPLAGEYEQYF.

There are a few counts of this clonotype. V gene TRBV28 combines with J gene TRBJ2-2; D is unresolved. The V end lost 5 bases, the J end lost 7 bases, and 8 bases lay between the germline ends. The germline CDR1 and CDR2 sequences are MDHEN and SYDVKM. The CDR3 is 12 residues long. CDR3 amino acids: CASSPYGGELFF. DNA for the CDR3: TGTGCCAGCAGTCCCTACGGCGGGGAGCTGTTTTTT.

This clonotype was picked up many times. This rearrangement joins TRBV7-2 to TRBJ1-1; no firm D call. Trimming took off 5 bases at V and 3 bases at J, with 13 bases between the two ends. The CDR3 totals 14 residues. CDR1 is SGHTA, CDR2 FQGNSA, per germline. The CDR3 loop is CASSPVASHTEAFF. CDR3 nucleotide sequence: TGTGCCAGCAGCCCCGTCGCATCGCACACTGAAGCTTTCTTT.

This clonotype was counted between two and nine times. The chain recombines TRBV7-9 with TRBJ2-3, with 7 positions matching TRBD2. With V trimmed by 7 bases and J by 2 bases, 15 bases remained unmatched. The germline V gene encodes CDR1 SEHNR and CDR2 FQNEAQ (reference sequence). The CDR3 runs to 17 residues. The CDR3 protein is CASKAGLAGFYTDTQYF. CDR3 nucleotide sequence: TGTGCCAGCAAAGCGGGACTGGCGGGATTCTACACAGATACGCAGTATTTT.

This clonotype was detected ten times or more. The chain combines TRBV4-2 with TRBJ2-7, with 9 bases lining up with TRBD2. CDR1 and CDR2 from the germline V gene are LGHNA and YNFKEQ. J lost 0 bases, V lost 3 bases, and 3 bases had no gene match. The CDR3 totals 15 residues. DNA of the CDR3: TGTGCCAGCAGCCAGGTGACTAGCGGCTCCTACGAGCAGTACTTC. Its translation: CASSQVTSGSYEQYF.

This clonotype was picked up many times. CDR3 bases: TGTGCCAGCAGACAGGGTAAATTGGATGGCTACACCTTC. This sequence encodes CASRQGKLDGYTF. J is TRBJ1-2 and V is TRBV27, with a possible D match to TRBD1 (6 bases). Germline CDR1 reads MNHEY; CDR2 reads SMNVEV (reference sequence). There are 13 residues in the CDR3. V lost 6 bases and J lost 6, with 14 bases in between.

This rearrangement joins TRBV12-3 or TRBV12-4 to TRBJ2-1, with D possibly TRBD1 on 5 matching bases. The V gene lost 6 bases and the J gene lost 4 bases, with 13 bases spanning the gap. The CDR3 spans 14 residues. Here the CDR3 reads CASSRDSAYNEQFF. CDR3 bases: TGTGCCAGCAGCCGAGACAGCGCATACAATGAGCAGTTCTTC.

There are many counts of this clonotype. This rearrangement joins TRBV29-1 to TRBJ2-1, with TRBD2 as a possible D gene (5 bases). CDR1 is SQVTM, CDR2 ANQGSEA, per germline. This CDR3 has 15 residues. The V end was cut by 5 bases, the J end by 0 bases, with 14 bases between. The CDR3 region is CSVPLEGSSYNEQFF. The CDR3 DNA reads as TGCAGCGTTCCCCTCGAGGGAAGCTCCTACAATGAGCAGTTCTTC.

This clonotype was recorded a few times. The J gene is TRBJ2-7, the V gene TRBV15; D is perhaps TRBD2 (5 bases). In germline, CDR1 is LNHNV, CDR2 YYDKDF (reference sequence). The CDR3 length is 16 residues. Trimming took off 5 bases at V and 0 bases at J, with 17 bases between the two ends. CDR3 DNA: TGTGCCACCAGCCCCCGGACGGGAACGAGCTCCTACGAGCAGTACTTC. Encoded protein: CATSPRTGTSSYEQYF.

The chain has TRBV15 and TRBJ2-1; unclear D gene. Deletions cut 1 base from V and 3 bases from J, with 7 bases between. This CDR3 spans 14 amino acids. CDR1 and CDR2 (germline): LNHNV, YYDKDF (reference sequence). The CDR3 is CATSRVSDYNEQFF. CDR3 DNA sequence: TGTGCCACCAGCAGAGTCTCGGACTACAATGAGCAGTTCTTC.

This clonotype was recorded at least ten times. The rearrangement joins TRBV19 to TRBJ1-2; D gene uncertain. The CDR3 extends over 13 amino acids. V was pared by 10 bases and J by 3 bases, with 15 bases between. Germline V gives CDR1 LNHDA, CDR2 SQIVND (reference sequence). The CDR3 nucleotides are TGTGCCACCTCCTTAGCTGCGGACTATGGCTACACCTTC. Encoded protein: CATSLAADYGYTF.

The rearrangement uses TRBV6-5 and TRBJ2-1; D might be TRBD1 (6 bases). CDR3 size: 16 residues. The germline gives CDR1 MNHEY, CDR2 SVGAGI. The germline V and J ends were trimmed by 4 bases and 10 bases, with 23 bases remaining between them. CDR3 sequence (DNA): TGTGCCAGCAGTTTAAACTTGAACGACAGGTTTACAGAGCAGTTCTTC. It specifies CASSLNLNDRFTEQFF.